The rows below give T cell receptor beta chains drawn from one sample of a study of regulatory T cells in long-lasting Graves disease. TCRdb analysed the multiplex PCR reads with MiXCR anew, one entry per CDR3 protein. The sample carries over 200,000 distinct CDR3 sequences, about 17% recorded once. These records were also assigned to another study, of T cells in Graves' hyperthyroidism and ophthalmopathy.

The source material was peripheral blood mononuclear cells (PBMCs), sampled at new diagnosis, from a patient treated with antithyroid drugs. All receptors derive from a young woman with Graves disease. CDR3s include the opening cysteine and the closing phenylalanine or tryptophan. The D gene is left open where the match is weak. Rows give clone size only sometimes, using once, few, many, or a class for an expanded clone.

clone size	V gene	D gene	J gene	CDR3 protein	CDR3 DNA
NA	TRBV6-1	TRBD1	TRBJ1-6	CASKGANANSPLHF	TGTGCCTCTAAGGGGGCGAATGCTAATTCACCCCTCCACTTT
NA	TRBV6-1	TRBD1	TRBJ1-1	CASSAGGTGVDTEAFF	TGTGCCAGCAGTGCTGGCGGGACAGGGGTGGACACTGAAGCTTTCTTT
NA	TRBV6-4	NA	TRBJ2-3	CASSDSPEGGTPDTQYF	TGTGCCAGCAGTGACTCGCCAGAGGGGGGGACCCCAGATACGCAGTATTTT
many	TRBV20-1	NA	TRBJ1-4	CSAWGTVNGKLFF	TGCAGTGCTTGGGGGACCGTTAATGGAAAACTGTTTTTT
many	TRBV3-1	TRBD1	TRBJ1-2	CASSLRQGFGYTF	TGTGCCAGCAGCCTAAGACAGGGCTTTGGCTACACCTTC
many	TRBV18	TRBD2	TRBJ2-7	CASSPLGTSGGASYEQYF	TGTGCCAGCTCACCACTAGGGACTAGCGGGGGGGCCTCCTACGAGCAGTACTTC
many	TRBV19	NA	TRBJ1-1	CASLLGNTEAFF	TGTGCCAGTCTACTCGGGAACACTGAAGCTTTCTTT
many	TRBV20-1	TRBD2	TRBJ2-3	CSASGGAGDTQYF	TGCAGTGCTAGCGGGGGGGCAGGAGATACGCAGTATTTT
many	TRBV5-1	NA	TRBJ1-4	CASRSEGSEKLFF	TGCGCCAGCAGGTCCGAGGGTTCTGAAAAACTGTTTTTT
many	TRBV9	TRBD1	TRBJ2-7	CASSFDRDDEQYF	TGTGCCAGCAGCTTCGACAGGGACGACGAGCAGTACTTC
NA	TRBV29-1	TRBD2	TRBJ2-3	CSVGGGFTDTQYF	TGCAGCGTTGGGGGGGGGTTCACAGATACGCAGTATTTT
many	TRBV6-1	NA	TRBJ2-1	CASSVSAYNEQFF	TGTGCCAGCAGTGTGTCAGCCTACAATGAGCAGTTCTTC
NA	TRBV3-1	TRBD1	TRBJ2-1	CASSPSGQGADEQFF	TGTGCCAGCAGCCCCTCGGGACAGGGGGCGGATGAGCAGTTCTTC
NA	TRBV10-2	NA	TRBJ1-5	CASSEVTANQPQHF	TGCGCCAGCAGTGAAGTGACAGCTAATCAGCCCCAGCATTTT
many	TRBV5-6	NA	TRBJ2-3	CASSLVESTDTQYF	TGTGCCAGCAGTCTCGTCGAAAGCACAGATACGCAGTATTTT
NA	TRBV12-3/TRBV12-4	TRBD2	TRBJ2-7	CASSHYSLAGGSPYEQYF	TGTGCCAGCAGCCACTACTCACTAGCGGGGGGATCACCCTACGAGCAGTACTTC
many	TRBV6-1	TRBD1	TRBJ2-1	CASPGTGTYNEQFF	TGTGCCAGTCCGGGGACAGGGACCTACAATGAGCAGTTCTTC
many	TRBV18	NA	TRBJ1-2	CASSPGTVLYGYTF	TGTGCCAGCTCACCAGGAACCGTACTCTATGGCTACACCTTC
many	TRBV27	NA	TRBJ2-2	CASSWLTANTGELFF	TGTGCCAGCAGTTGGCTGACAGCGAACACCGGGGAGCTGTTTTTT
NA	TRBV6-1	TRBD1	TRBJ1-1	CASRRDRTNTEAFF	TGTGCCAGCAGACGGGACAGAACCAACACTGAAGCTTTCTTT
many	TRBV11-2	NA	TRBJ1-2	CASSLDPESVYGYTF	TGTGCCAGCAGCTTAGATCCAGAGTCGGTGTATGGCTACACCTTC
NA	TRBV20-1	TRBD1	TRBJ1-2	CSANPSGGSDYGYTF	TGCAGTGCAAACCCATCAGGGGGTAGTGACTATGGCTACACCTTC
few	TRBV3-1	TRBD1	TRBJ1-2	CASSQRTGGNYGYTF	TGTGCCAGCAGCCAAAGGACAGGGGGGAACTATGGCTACACCTTC
many	TRBV20-1	NA	TRBJ1-5	CSASPGGPNQPQHF	TGCAGTGCTAGCCCGGGGGGCCCGAATCAGCCCCAGCATTTT
many	TRBV18	NA	TRBJ2-1	CASSPPWTVYNEQFF	TGTGCCAGCTCACCACCCTGGACGGTTTACAATGAGCAGTTCTTC
NA	TRBV20-1	TRBD2	TRBJ2-1	CSATGTSGGDEQFF	TGCAGTGCGACCGGGACTAGCGGGGGGGATGAGCAGTTCTTC
few	TRBV25-1	TRBD1	TRBJ1-2	CASSARQGTHGYTF	TGTGCCAGCAGTGCCCGACAGGGGACCCATGGCTACACCTTC
NA	TRBV4-1	TRBD2	TRBJ2-7	CASSQAWLAGGIKTYEQYF	TGCGCCAGCAGCCAAGCGTGGCTAGCGGGGGGCATCAAGACCTACGAGCAGTACTTC
NA	TRBV19	NA	TRBJ1-5	CASSIGGNQPQHF	TGTGCCAGTAGTATAGGCGGCAATCAGCCCCAGCATTTT
NA	TRBV5-1	TRBD1	TRBJ1-2	CASSPTDRERYGYTF	TGCGCCAGCAGCCCTACCGACAGGGAACGGTATGGCTACACCTTC
many	TRBV6-1	TRBD1	TRBJ2-7	CASSLGQAGSYEQYF	TGTGCCAGCAGTCTTGGACAGGCAGGCTCCTACGAGCAGTACTTC
many	TRBV5-1	TRBD1	TRBJ2-5	CASSQTGEWETQYF	TGCGCCAGCAGCCAGACAGGGGAGTGGGAGACCCAGTACTTC
NA	TRBV6-5	TRBD2	TRBJ2-3	CASSYSGGVTDTQYF	TGTGCCAGCAGTTACTCGGGGGGGGTCACAGATACGCAGTATTTT
once	TRBV16	NA	TRBJ1-6	CASSTEEPYNSPLHF	TGTGCCAGCAGCACCGAGGAGCCCTATAATTCACCCCTCCACTTT
many	TRBV27	NA	TRBJ1-2	CASSLRGRGYTF	TGTGCCAGCAGTTTGCGGGGACGCGGCTACACCTTC
many	TRBV5-5	TRBD1	TRBJ1-5	CASSGGGAGNQPQHF	TGTGCCAGCAGCGGAGGGGGCGCGGGCAATCAGCCCCAGCATTTT
once	TRBV20-1	TRBD2	TRBJ2-1	CSATGTSGGNNEQFF	TGCAGTGCAACCGGGACTAGCGGGGGCAACAATGAGCAGTTCTTC
many	TRBV10-2	NA	TRBJ1-2	CASNPQGSNYGYTF	TGCGCCAGCAATCCCCAGGGGTCTAACTATGGCTACACCTTC
NA	TRBV5-1	NA	TRBJ2-5	CASSLIIVGQETQYF	TGCGCCAGCAGCTTGATTATAGTGGGCCAAGAGACCCAGTACTTC
many	TRBV18	NA	TRBJ1-6	CASSQGRDRSPLHF	TGTGCCAGCTCACAGGGCAGGGATAGGTCACCCCTCCACTTT
many	TRBV6-2/TRBV6-3	TRBD1	TRBJ1-1	CASSLLWDRGLDTEAFF	TGTGCCAGCAGTCTACTCTGGGACAGGGGGCTAGACACTGAAGCTTTCTTT
many	TRBV18	NA	TRBJ2-7	CASSPENYEQYF	TGTGCCAGCTCGCCTGAGAACTACGAGCAGTACTTC
NA	TRBV4-1	TRBD1	TRBJ1-5	CASSQVLRGKSQPQHF	TGCGCCAGCAGCCAAGTTCTCAGGGGGAAGAGTCAGCCCCAGCATTTT